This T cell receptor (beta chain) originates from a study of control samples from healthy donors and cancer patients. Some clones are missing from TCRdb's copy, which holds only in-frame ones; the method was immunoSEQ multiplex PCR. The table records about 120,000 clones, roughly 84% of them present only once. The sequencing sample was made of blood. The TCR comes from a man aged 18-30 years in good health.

Written as DNA, the CDR3 is TGTGCCAGCAGCTCCCGGGACTACAGACCCTACGAGCAGTACTTC. Translated: CASSSRDYRPYEQYF. The gene calls are TRBV11-2 and TRBJ2-7; 7 nucleotides match TRBD2. Germline V gene sequence: CDR1 SGHAT, CDR2 FQNNGV. This CDR3 contains 15 residues. Trimming took 4 bases from V and 2 from J; bases not matched to a gene: 8.